This TCR beta chain comes out of a study of CXCR3-negative and CXCR3-positive naive CD8 T cells. Study-level background: Sequencing yielded about 135 million TRB reads, roughly 1.5 +/- 0.3 million per library. Overall study findings and caveats: Memory, not naive, CXCR3-negative and CXCR3-positive cells differed in TRBV-TRBJ usage. CXCR3-negative naive cells had less hydrophobic TRB CDR3s than did CXCR3-positive naive cells.

Libraries were UMI-labeled 5' RACE TRB cDNA. TCRdb re-called the 5' RACE reads and catalogs CDR3 proteins one per entry, DNA excluded. The record lists about 89,000 distinct CDR3 sequences, of which the ten most abundant hold 0.5% to 0.6%. This CDR3 has 13 residues. CDR1 and CDR2 from the germline V gene are SGHRS and YFSETQ. As for this clonotype: What it binds is not known.

Every CD8+ T cell subset underwent triplicate sorting at a few hundred thousand cells apiece. Naive CD8+ T cells carried a CD45RO-CCR7+CD27+CD95- phenotype. The sequence came from a human donor in good health. Some clones in this sample may be carry-over from other donors' samples. The specimen sequenced was naive CXCR3+ CD8+ T cells from blood. Described subset: CD45RO-CCR7+CD27+CD95- naive CD8+ T cells expressing CXCR3 (TNR3+). The chain carries TRBV5-1 and TRBJ2-5. The CDR3 here is CASSFGQQETQYF.